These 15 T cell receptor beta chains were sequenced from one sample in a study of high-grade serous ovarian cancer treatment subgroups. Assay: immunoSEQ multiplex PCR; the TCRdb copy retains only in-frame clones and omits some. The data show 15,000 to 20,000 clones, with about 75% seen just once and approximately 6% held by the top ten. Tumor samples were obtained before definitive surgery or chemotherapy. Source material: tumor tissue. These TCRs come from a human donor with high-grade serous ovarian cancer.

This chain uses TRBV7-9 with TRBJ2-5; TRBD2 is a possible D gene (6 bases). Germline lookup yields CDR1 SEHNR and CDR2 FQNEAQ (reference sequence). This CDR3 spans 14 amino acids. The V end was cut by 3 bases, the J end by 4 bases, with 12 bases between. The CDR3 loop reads CASSFPGAAETQYF. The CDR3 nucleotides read TGTGCCAGCAGCTTCCCGGGAGCGGCAGAGACCCAGTACTTC.

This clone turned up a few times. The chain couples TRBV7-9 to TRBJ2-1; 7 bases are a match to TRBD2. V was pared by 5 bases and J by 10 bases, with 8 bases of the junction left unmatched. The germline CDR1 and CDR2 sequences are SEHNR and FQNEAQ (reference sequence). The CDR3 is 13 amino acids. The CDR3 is CASSPAGAREQFF. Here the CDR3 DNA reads TGTGCCAGCAGCCCGGCGGGAGCTCGAGAGCAGTTCTTC.

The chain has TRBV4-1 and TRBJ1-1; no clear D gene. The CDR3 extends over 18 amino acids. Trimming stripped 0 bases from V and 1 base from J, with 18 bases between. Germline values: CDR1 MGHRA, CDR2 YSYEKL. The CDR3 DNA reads TGCGCCAGCAGCCAAGATAGAGACGGAACTGGACCGAACACTGAAGCTTTCTTT. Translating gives CASSQDRDGTGPNTEAFF.

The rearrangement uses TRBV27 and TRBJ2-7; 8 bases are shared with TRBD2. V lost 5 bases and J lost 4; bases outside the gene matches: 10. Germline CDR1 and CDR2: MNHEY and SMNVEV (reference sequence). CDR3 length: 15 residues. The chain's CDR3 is CASSHAGGPFYEQYF. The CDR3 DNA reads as TGTGCCAGCAGTCACGCGGGAGGTCCCTTTTACGAGCAGTACTTC.

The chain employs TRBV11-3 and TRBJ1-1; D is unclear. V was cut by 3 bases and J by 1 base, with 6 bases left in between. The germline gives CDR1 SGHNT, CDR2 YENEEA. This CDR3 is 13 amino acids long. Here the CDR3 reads CASSFAGNTEAFF. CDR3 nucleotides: TGTGCCAGCAGCTTCGCGGGGAACACTGAAGCTTTCTTT.

The CDR3 coding sequence is TGCGCCAGCAGCCGCCGCGCCGGACAGGGGGTATTTCACGGGGAGCTGTTTTTT. It codes for CASSRRAGQGVFHGELFF. This chain links TRBV4-3 with TRBJ2-2; 10 nucleotides line up with TRBD1. From germline, CDR1 is LGHNA and CDR2 YSLEER. The CDR3 is made up of 18 amino acids. V shed 4 bases and J 7 bases; nucleotides not matched to a gene: 15.

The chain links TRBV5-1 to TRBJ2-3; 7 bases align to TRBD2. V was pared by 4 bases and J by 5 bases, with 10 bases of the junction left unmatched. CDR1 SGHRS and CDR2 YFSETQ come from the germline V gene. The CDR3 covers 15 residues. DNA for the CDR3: TGCGCCAGCAGCCGATCTAGCGGAGGGATAGATACGCAGTATTTT. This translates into CASSRSSGGIDTQYF.

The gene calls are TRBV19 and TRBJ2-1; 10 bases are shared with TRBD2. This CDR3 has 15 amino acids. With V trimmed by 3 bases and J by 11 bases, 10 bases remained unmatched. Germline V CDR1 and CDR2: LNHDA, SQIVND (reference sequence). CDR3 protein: CASSISASGSVKQFF. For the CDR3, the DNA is TGTGCCAGTAGTATCTCTGCTAGCGGGAGCGTTAAGCAGTTCTTC.

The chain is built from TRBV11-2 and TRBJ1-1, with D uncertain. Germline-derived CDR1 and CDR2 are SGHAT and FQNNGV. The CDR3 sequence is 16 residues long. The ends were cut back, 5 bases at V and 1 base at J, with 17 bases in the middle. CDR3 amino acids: CASSPGGSLTNTEAFF. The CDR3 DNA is TGTGCCAGCAGCCCGGGAGGCAGTCTGACGAACACTGAAGCTTTCTTT.

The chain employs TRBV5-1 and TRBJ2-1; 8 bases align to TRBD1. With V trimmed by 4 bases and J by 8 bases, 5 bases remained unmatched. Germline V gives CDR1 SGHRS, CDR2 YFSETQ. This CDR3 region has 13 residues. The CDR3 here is CASSVQGDYEQFF. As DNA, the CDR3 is TGCGCCAGCAGCGTACAGGGGGACTATGAGCAGTTCTTC.

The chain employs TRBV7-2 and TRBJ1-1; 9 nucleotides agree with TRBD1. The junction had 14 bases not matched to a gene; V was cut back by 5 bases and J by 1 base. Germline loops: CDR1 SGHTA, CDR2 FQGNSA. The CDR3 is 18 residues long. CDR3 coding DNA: TGTGCCAGCAGCAGATGGGGACAGGGTGTCTCCTCGAACACTGAAGCTTTCTTT. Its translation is CASSRWGQGVSSNTEAFF.

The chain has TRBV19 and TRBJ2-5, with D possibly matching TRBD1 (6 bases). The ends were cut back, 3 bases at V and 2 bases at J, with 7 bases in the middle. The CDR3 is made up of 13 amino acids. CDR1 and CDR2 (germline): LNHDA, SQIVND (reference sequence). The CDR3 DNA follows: TGTGCCAGTAGTATCGGACAGCAAGAGACCCAGTACTTC. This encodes CASSIGQQETQYF.

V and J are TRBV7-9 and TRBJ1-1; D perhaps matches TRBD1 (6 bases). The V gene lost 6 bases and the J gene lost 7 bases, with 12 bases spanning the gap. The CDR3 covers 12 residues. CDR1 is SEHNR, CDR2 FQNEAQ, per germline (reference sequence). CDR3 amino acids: CASSSWGREAFF. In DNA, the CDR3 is TGTGCCAGCAGTTCGTGGGGGCGTGAAGCTTTCTTT.

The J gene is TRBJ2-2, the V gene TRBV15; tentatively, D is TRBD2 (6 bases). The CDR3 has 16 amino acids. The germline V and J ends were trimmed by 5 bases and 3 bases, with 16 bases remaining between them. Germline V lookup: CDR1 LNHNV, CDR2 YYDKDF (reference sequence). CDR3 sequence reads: CATSGGRLPYTGELFF. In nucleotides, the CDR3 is TGTGCCACCAGCGGAGGGAGGCTCCCATACACCGGGGAGCTGTTTTTT.

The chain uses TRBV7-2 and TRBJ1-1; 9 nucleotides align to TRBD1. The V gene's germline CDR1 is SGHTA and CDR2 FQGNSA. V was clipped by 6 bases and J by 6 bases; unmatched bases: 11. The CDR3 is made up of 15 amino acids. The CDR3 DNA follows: TGTGCCAGCAGTGTAAACAGGGGGCAAGGCTCTGAAGCTTTCTTT. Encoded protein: CASSVNRGQGSEAFF.